This section outlines one T cell receptor beta chain sequence together with its context. The data derive from a study of blood T cell repertoires in COVID-19. Clinical histories supplied by participants themselves formed the basis of cohort assignment. Produced via immunoSEQ multiplex PCR; TCRdb's table is partial and in-frame only. The sample holds some 270,000 clones; 70% to 90% are singletons and the top ten take 4% to 4.5%. The V segment lost 5 bases and the J segment 3 bases; nucleotides outside the gene matches: 6. CDR1 is SGHAT and CDR2 is FQNNGV in the germline V gene. There are 14 residues in the CDR3.

The chain combines TRBV11-2 with TRBJ2-7; 8 bases line up with TRBD1. The TCR comes from a woman in her 30s who had recovered from COVID-19. The sequenced material came from PBMCs or T cells enriched from blood (not recorded which). The CDR3 region is CASSLGTGVYEQYF. Here the CDR3 DNA reads TGTGCCAGCAGCCTCGGGACAGGAGTCTACGAGCAGTACTTC.